Detailed here is one TCR beta chain. V was cut by 6 bases and J by 6 bases, with 17 bases left in between. The CDR3 has 14 residues. CDR1 and CDR2 from the germline V gene are SNHLY and FYNNEI. In the source study's methods: Reference gene primers were amplified, and this amplification served to estimate nucleated cell counts. The protocol was immunoSEQ multiplex PCR, while the TCRdb copy is restricted to in-frame clones and leaves out a portion. For V, J and clone size, that table is used; D and trimming come from the DNA. The sample has roughly 170,000 clones, around 90% seen once. This record comes from a study of blood T cell repertoires in COVID-19. Across the whole study: Samples came from the United States, Italy and Spain, spanning acute and convalescent COVID-19. Sources were T cells, B-cell-depleted T cells, or PBMCs; the material itself was cDNA or gDNA.

The sample taken for sequencing was peripheral blood. The chain employs TRBV2 and TRBJ1-2; a possible D gene is TRBD1 (6 bases). This sequence originates from a man between 35 and 55 years old with active or convalescent COVID-19. The DNA of the CDR3 is TGTGCCAGCAGGGGGGTCGGGGGGCGGAATGGCTACACCTTC. This gives the protein CASRGVGGRNGYTF.